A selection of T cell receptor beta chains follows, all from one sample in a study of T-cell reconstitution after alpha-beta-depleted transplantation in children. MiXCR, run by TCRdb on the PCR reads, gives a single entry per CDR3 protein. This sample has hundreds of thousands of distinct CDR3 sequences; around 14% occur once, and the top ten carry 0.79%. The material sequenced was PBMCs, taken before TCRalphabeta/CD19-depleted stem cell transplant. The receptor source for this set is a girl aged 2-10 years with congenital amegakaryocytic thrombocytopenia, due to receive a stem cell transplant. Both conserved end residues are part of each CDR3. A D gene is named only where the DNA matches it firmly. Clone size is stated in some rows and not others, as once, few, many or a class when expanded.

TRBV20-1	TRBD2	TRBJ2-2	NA	CSARAGATGELFF	TGCAGTGCTCGAGCGGGAGCCACCGGGGAGCTGTTTTTT
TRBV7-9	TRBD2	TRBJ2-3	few	CASSLAREQPDTQYF	TGTGCCAGCAGCTTAGCGCGGGAGCAGCCAGATACGCAGTATTTT
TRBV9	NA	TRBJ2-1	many	CASSPKIRVEQFF	TGTGCCAGCAGCCCAAAAATAAGGGTTGAGCAGTTCTTC
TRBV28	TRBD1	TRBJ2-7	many	CASSTLQGTYEQYF	TGTGCCAGCAGTACTTTACAGGGGACCTACGAGCAGTACTTC
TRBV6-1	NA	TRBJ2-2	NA	CASRPEDREGTGELFF	TGTGCCAGCAGACCCGAAGACAGGGAGGGCACCGGGGAGCTGTTTTTT
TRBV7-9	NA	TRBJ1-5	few	CASSFHQPQHF	TGTGCCAGCAGCTTCCATCAGCCCCAGCATTTT
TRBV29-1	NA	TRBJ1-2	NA	CSAVDRYGYTF	TGCAGCGCCGTGGACCGGTATGGCTACACCTTC
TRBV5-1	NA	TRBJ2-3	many	CASSLKISSTDTQYF	TGCGCCAGCAGCTTGAAGATCTCTAGCACAGATACGCAGTATTTT
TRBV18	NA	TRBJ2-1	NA	CASSPNPDNEQFF	TGTGCCAGCTCACCAAACCCCGACAATGAGCAGTTCTTC
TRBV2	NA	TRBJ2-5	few	CASTRELKETQYF	TGTGCCAGTACGAGGGAGCTAAAAGAGACCCAGTACTTC
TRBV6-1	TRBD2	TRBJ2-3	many	CASSPRLAGRPDTQYF	TGTGCCAGCAGTCCGCGACTAGCGGGAAGGCCAGATACGCAGTATTTT
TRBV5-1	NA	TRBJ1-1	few	CASSFQGPEAFF	TGCGCCAGCAGCTTCCAGGGTCCTGAAGCTTTCTTT
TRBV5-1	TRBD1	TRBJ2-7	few	CASSRRGSRATYEQYF	TGCGCCAGCAGCCGCAGGGGGTCCAGGGCAACCTACGAGCAGTACTTC
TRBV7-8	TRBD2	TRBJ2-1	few	CASSRGLAGDLSSYNEQFF	TGTGCCAGCAGCAGGGGACTAGCGGGAGACCTGAGCTCCTACAATGAGCAGTTCTTC
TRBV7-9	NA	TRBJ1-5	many	CASSSRGDDQPQHF	TGTGCCAGCAGCTCCCGAGGGGACGATCAGCCCCAGCATTTT
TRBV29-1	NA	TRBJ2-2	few	CSVVTGLTGELFF	TGCAGCGTTGTTACAGGGTTGACCGGGGAGCTGTTTTTT
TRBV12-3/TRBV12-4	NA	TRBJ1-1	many	CASSPTRNTEAFF	TGTGCCAGTAGTCCTACAAGGAACACTGAAGCTTTCTTT
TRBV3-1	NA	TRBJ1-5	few	CASSQLGAQPQHF	TGTGCCAGCAGCCAACTAGGGGCCCAGCCCCAGCATTTT
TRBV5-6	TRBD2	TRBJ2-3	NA	CASGLGLAGVVGDTQYF	TGTGCCAGCGGCTTGGGGCTAGCGGGAGTGGTTGGAGATACGCAGTATTTT
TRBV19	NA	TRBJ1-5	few	CASIDRLGGQPQHF	TGTGCCAGTATTGACAGGCTAGGGGGTCAGCCCCAGCATTTT
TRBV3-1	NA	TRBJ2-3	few	CASSLLLNTDTQYF	TGTGCCAGCAGCCTTCTCCTAAACACAGATACGCAGTATTTT
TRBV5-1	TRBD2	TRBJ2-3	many	CASSGLGREGQDTQYF	TGCGCCAGCAGTGGATTGGGTCGGGAGGGCCAAGATACGCAGTATTTT
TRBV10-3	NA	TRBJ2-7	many	CAISESASHYEQYF	TGTGCCATCAGTGAGTCGGCTTCCCACTACGAGCAGTACTTC
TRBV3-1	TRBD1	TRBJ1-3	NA	CASSLVGTGPHSGNTIYF	TGTGCCAGCAGCCTAGTGGGGACAGGGCCTCACTCTGGAAACACCATATATTTT
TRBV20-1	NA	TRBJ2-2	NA	CSASFQLEGELFF	TGCAGTGCTAGTTTTCAGCTCGAGGGGGAGCTGTTTTTT
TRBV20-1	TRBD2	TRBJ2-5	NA	CSARGEGRETQYF	TGCAGTGCTAGAGGGGAGGGCCGTGAGACCCAGTACTTC
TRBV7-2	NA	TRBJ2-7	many	CASSSRRPYEQYF	TGTGCCAGCAGCTCCCGACGACCGTACGAGCAGTACTTC
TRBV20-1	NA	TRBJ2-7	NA	CSARDLRPPYEQYF	TGCAGTGCTAGAGATCTGAGGCCTCCCTACGAGCAGTACTTC
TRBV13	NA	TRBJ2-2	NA	CASSFAGRGNTGELFF	TGTGCCAGCAGCTTCGCAGGACGGGGGAACACCGGGGAGCTGTTTTTT
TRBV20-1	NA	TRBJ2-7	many	CSAYTSGPSYEQYF	TGCAGTGCTTACACTAGTGGCCCTTCCTACGAGCAGTACTTC
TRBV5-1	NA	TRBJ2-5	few	CASSIRLQETQYF	TGCGCCAGCAGCATCCGACTCCAAGAGACCCAGTACTTC
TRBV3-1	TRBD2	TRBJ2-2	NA	CASGTGTSSPINTGELFF	TGTGCCAGCGGGACCGGGACTAGCTCTCCTATTAACACCGGGGAGCTGTTTTTT
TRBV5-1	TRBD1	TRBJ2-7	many	CASSSRIDRGLYEQYF	TGCGCCAGCAGCTCCCGGATCGACAGGGGGCTATACGAGCAGTACTTC
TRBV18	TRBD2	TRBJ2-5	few	CASSPPGIAGEETQYF	TGTGCCAGCTCACCACCTGGGATAGCGGGAGAAGAGACCCAGTACTTC
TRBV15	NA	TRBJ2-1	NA	CATSRVGLTSSYNEQFF	TGTGCCACCAGCAGGGTAGGACTGACGAGCTCCTACAATGAGCAGTTCTTC
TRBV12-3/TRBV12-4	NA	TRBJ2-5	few	CASSHTGTYQETQYF	TGTGCCAGCAGCCATACCGGGACATACCAAGAGACCCAGTACTTC
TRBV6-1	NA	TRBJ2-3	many	CASLAINTDTQYF	TGTGCCAGCCTGGCAATCAACACAGATACGCAGTATTTT
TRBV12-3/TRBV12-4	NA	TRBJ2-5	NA	CASSEGRSPQAQYF	TGTGCCAGCAGTGAGGGACGGTCCCCGCAGGCCCAGTACTTC
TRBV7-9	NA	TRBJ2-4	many	CASSLKGSGIQYF	TGTGCCAGCAGCTTGAAAGGGTCTGGCATTCAGTACTTC
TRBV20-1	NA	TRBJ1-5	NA	CSAIGVSNQPQHF	TGCAGTGCTATAGGGGTGAGCAATCAGCCCCAGCATTTT
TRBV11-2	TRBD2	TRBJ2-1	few	CASSKTGTSSYNEQFF	TGTGCCAGCAGCAAAACCGGGACTAGCTCCTACAATGAGCAGTTCTTC
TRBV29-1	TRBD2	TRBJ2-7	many	CSVEDYSGSGEQYF	TGCAGCGTTGAAGATTATAGCGGGAGTGGAGAGCAGTACTTC
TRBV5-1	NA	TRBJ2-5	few	CASSFFWGQDETQYF	TGCGCCAGCAGCTTCTTCTGGGGGCAGGATGAGACCCAGTACTTC
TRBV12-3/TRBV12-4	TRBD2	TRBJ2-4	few	CASSLGGDNIQYF	TGTGCCAGCAGTTTGGGGGGGGATAACATTCAGTACTTC
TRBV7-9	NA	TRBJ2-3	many	CASSLAIPDTQYF	TGTGCCAGCAGCTTAGCTATCCCAGATACGCAGTATTTT
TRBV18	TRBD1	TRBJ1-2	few	CASSPGDRGDGYTF	TGTGCCAGCTCACCGGGGGACAGGGGAGATGGCTACACCTTC
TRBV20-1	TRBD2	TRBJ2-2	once	CSARDGRTSGSLAGELFF	TGCAGTGCTAGAGATGGTCGGACTAGCGGGAGCTTGGCCGGGGAGCTTTTTTTT
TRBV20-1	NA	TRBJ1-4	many	CSARDHRAGEKLFF	TGCAGTGCTAGAGATCACAGGGCGGGGGAAAAACTGTTTTTT
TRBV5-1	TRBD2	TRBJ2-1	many	CASSATGGPSEQFF	TGCGCCAGCAGCGCAACGGGAGGGCCGTCTGAGCAGTTCTTC
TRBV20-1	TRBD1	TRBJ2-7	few	CSARWDGTGELEQYF	TGCAGTGCTAGGTGGGACGGGACAGGGGAATTAGAGCAGTACTTC
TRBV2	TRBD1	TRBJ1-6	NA	CASSPGTETSPLHF	TGTGCCAGCAGTCCCGGGACAGAGACTTCACCCCTCCACTTT
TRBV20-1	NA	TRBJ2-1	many	CSARERRAQFF	TGCAGTGCTAGAGAACGGAGAGCGCAATTCTTC
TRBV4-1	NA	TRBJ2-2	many	CASSHLTAGELFF	TGCGCCAGCAGCCACCTGACAGCCGGGGAGCTGTTTTTT
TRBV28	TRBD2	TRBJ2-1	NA	CASSLGAGGPSEQFF	TGTGCCAGCAGTTTAGGAGCGGGAGGGCCAAGTGAGCAGTTCTTC